This T cell receptor (beta chain) was retrieved from a study of cytomegalovirus exposure and HLA in healthy donors. CDR3 length: 15 amino acids. Germline V gene lookup returns CDR1 MGHRA and CDR2 YSYEKL. After removal of 1 base from V and 6 bases from J, the junction contained 6 bases not matched to a gene. PCR employed 60 Vbeta and 13 Jbeta primers. Produced via immunoSEQ multiplex PCR; TCRdb's table is partial and in-frame only. The sample comprises about 78,000 clones, 80% of which are singletons, and over 20% rests with the top ten. The sequenced sample was PBMCs. The TCR comes from a woman aged 45-65 years in good health and CMV-seropositive. The gene calls are TRBV4-1 and TRBJ2-1, with 7 bases aligning to TRBD2. The CDR3 DNA is TGCGCCAGCAGCCAAGTAGCGGGTCGCCTCAATGAGCAGTTCTTC. Its translation: CASSQVAGRLNEQFF.